A single sample gave rise to the 5 T cell receptor beta chains below, sequenced in a study of regulatory T cells in long-lasting Graves disease. Building the TCR beta libraries relied on iRepertoire HTBI primers, and CDR3 regions underwent Arm-PCR. TCRdb redid the calling of the multiplex PCR reads with MiXCR, one entry per CDR3 protein. The table shows hundreds of thousands of distinct CDR3 sequences, with around 21% occurring only once. The time point was: persistent/refractory GD, antithyroid drugs over 5 years with positive TRAb. PBMCs provided the RNA from which the TCR library was made. Sequencing used peripheral blood mononuclear cells (PBMCs), obtained when the disease was refractory, from a patient treated with antithyroid drugs. Every receptor here comes from a female donor with Graves disease.

This clonotype was counted a few times. The chain has TRBV6-2 or TRBV6-3 and TRBJ1-1; D uncertain. From germline, CDR1 is MNHEY and CDR2 SVGEGT. The CDR3 is 15 amino acids. The germline V and J ends were trimmed by 6 bases and 0 bases, with 14 bases remaining between them. In DNA, the CDR3 is TGTGCCAGCAGGGGATGGACGGGAATGAACACTGAAGCTTTCTTT. This encodes CASRGWTGMNTEAFF.

This rearrangement joins TRBV20-1 to TRBJ2-1; TRBD2 matches 9 bases. Germline lookup yields CDR1 DFQATT and CDR2 SNEGSKA (reference sequence). Germline trimming cut 4 bases from V and 8 bases from J; bases unmatched to any gene: 12. The CDR3 is 15 amino acids. In DNA form, the CDR3 reads TGCAGTGCTATCCATAGCGGGAGTTTCTCCGATGAGCAGTTCTTC. Translating gives CSAIHSGSFSDEQFF.

Note on this clonotype: A read error is possible here, since a much larger clone lies one base away. DNA for the CDR3: TGTGCCAGCAGTTCCAACAACGGCTACGAGCAGTACTTC. Translation: CASSSNNGYEQYF. The rearrangement uses TRBV6-2 or TRBV6-3 and TRBJ2-7; D gene unclear. Trimming took off 4 bases at V and 3 bases at J, with 10 bases between the two ends. This CDR3 has 13 residues. Per germline, CDR1 MNHEY and CDR2 SVGEGT.

In this sample, this clonotype turned up a few times. The J gene is TRBJ2-2, the V gene TRBV14, with D unresolved. CDR1 and CDR2 (germline): SGHDN, FVKESK. Trimming stripped 0 bases from V and 6 bases from J, with 5 bases between. The CDR3 contains 13 residues. The CDR3 region has the DNA TGTGCCAGCAGCCAAGATCGAGCCGGGGAGCTGTTTTTT. Protein product: CASSQDRAGELFF.

Remarks on this clonotype: One end of the junction fails to match germline, which may point to a read error. The V call is TRBV5-1, the J call TRBJ1-1; D unclear. The CDR3 consists of 13 residues. Per germline, CDR1 SGHRS and CDR2 YFSETQ. The CDR3 reads CASSLEGYTEASF. The CDR3 nucleotides are TGCGCCAGCAGCTTGGAAGGGTACACTGAAGCTTCCTTT.